These 30 T cell receptor beta chains share one sample of origin, sequenced in a study of cytomegalovirus exposure and HLA in healthy donors. PCR used 60 Vbeta primers and 13 Jbeta primers. Repertoires were generated with immunoSEQ multiplex PCR, while TCRdb's copy carries only in-frame clones and drops some. This sample's table has about 130,000 clones. Sequenced material: PBMCs. The receptors were gathered from a man aged 25 to 40 in good health and CMV-seronegative.

The chain carries TRBV19 and TRBJ2-7, with 7 nucleotides matching TRBD2. The CDR3 covers 15 residues. From germline, CDR1 is LNHDA and CDR2 SQIVND (reference sequence). V lost 1 base, J lost 7 bases, and 10 bases stayed unmatched. This CDR3 reads CASSIGTSDVSEQYF. As DNA, the CDR3 is TGTGCCAGTAGTATAGGAACTAGCGACGTCTCGGAGCAGTACTTC.

The chain carries TRBV5-6 and TRBJ1-5; the D is unclear. V dropped 2 bases and J dropped 0 bases, with 9 bases sitting between them. The CDR3 covers 15 residues. Germline CDR1 and CDR2: SGHDT and YYEEEE. As DNA, the CDR3 is TGTGCCAGCAGCTTCGGTCCAATTAGCAATCAGCCCCAGCATTTT. Translated: CASSFGPISNQPQHF.

CDR3 protein: CASRASGYGYTF. Written as DNA, the CDR3 is TGTGCCAGCCGGGCCTCGGGGTATGGCTACACCTTC. The chain is built from TRBV28 and TRBJ1-2; D gene ambiguous. Germline loops: CDR1 MDHEN, CDR2 SYDVKM. The CDR3 spans 12 residues. The V and J ends lost 8 bases and 5 bases respectively, with 12 bases between them.

The chain combines TRBV28 with TRBJ1-4; D gene unclear. The germline V gene encodes CDR1 MDHEN and CDR2 SYDVKM. Trimming pared 6 bases from V and 11 bases from J, leaving 25 bases between. The CDR3 loop spans 16 amino acids. This chain's CDR3 is CASRINPGSIMSKLFF. CDR3 bases: TGTGCCAGCAGAATAAACCCCGGGAGTATAATGAGCAAACTGTTTTTT.

This chain connects TRBV7-2 to TRBJ1-3; no clear D. This CDR3 has 14 amino acids. Looked up from germline, CDR1 is SGHTA and CDR2 is FQGNSA. The V end was cut by 5 bases, the J end by 0 bases, with 8 bases between. The CDR3 nucleotides are TGTGCCAGCAGCCCTCTCTACTCTGGAAACACCATATATTTT. It codes for CASSPLYSGNTIYF.

V gene TRBV5-4 combines with J gene TRBJ2-3, with 12 nucleotides matching TRBD2. Unmatched junction bases numbered 2, after V lost 2 bases and J lost 4 bases. The CDR3 extends over 15 amino acids. Per the germline V gene, CDR1 is SGHNT and CDR2 is YYREEE (reference sequence). CDR3 sequence (DNA): TGTGCCAGCAGCTTAAGACTAGCGGGAGCAGATACGCAGTATTTT. Its protein product is CASSLRLAGADTQYF. Complete variable domain (other parts from reference TRBV5-4 and TRBJ2-3): ETGVTQSPTHLIKTRGQQVTLRCSSQSGHNTVSWYQQALGQGPQFIFQYYREEENGRGNFPPRFSGLQFPNYSSELNVNALELDDSALYLCASSLRLAGADTQYFGPGTRLTVL.

This rearrangement joins TRBV5-4 to TRBJ1-4; D gene unclear. CDR1 and CDR2 (germline): SGHNT, YYREEE (reference sequence). V lost 2 bases and J 5 bases, leaving 10 bases between the germline ends. This CDR3 is built from 14 residues. The CDR3 protein is CASSFGRENEKLFF. As DNA, the CDR3 is TGTGCCAGCAGCTTTGGACGGGAGAATGAAAAACTGTTTTTT.

V and J are TRBV19 and TRBJ2-1; 7 bases agree with TRBD2. Germline assignment: CDR1 LNHDA and CDR2 SQIVND (reference sequence). V gave up 10 bases and J gave up 3 bases; unmatched junction bases: 6. This CDR3 spans 13 amino acids. The CDR3: CATFGGDYNEQFF. In DNA, the CDR3 is TGTGCCACTTTTGGGGGGGACTACAATGAGCAGTTCTTC.

V gene TRBV11-2 combines with J gene TRBJ2-1; TRBD2 agrees at 8 bases. Germline V CDR1 and CDR2: SGHAT, FQNNGV. The CDR3 loop spans 15 amino acids. J was trimmed by 5 bases and V by 0 bases; bases with no gene match: 3. The DNA of the CDR3 is TGTGCCAGCAGCTTAGACAGCGGGAGCCACAATGAGCAGTTCTTC. It yields the protein CASSLDSGSHNEQFF.

The chain recombines TRBV2 with TRBJ1-5; D possibly corresponds to TRBD1 (6 bases). The CDR3 spans 14 residues. Trimming took 8 bases from V and 5 from J, leaving 16 bases between them. CDR1 and CDR2 from the germline V gene are SNHLY and FYNNEI. DNA for the CDR3: TGTGCCAGCTCTGAGGGGGGGGCTTATCAGCCCCAGCATTTT. This codes for CASSEGGAYQPQHF.

The genes are TRBV4-3 and TRBJ2-3; D unclear. From germline, CDR1 is LGHNA and CDR2 YSLEER. The length of the CDR3 is 14 residues. V was pared by 1 base and J by 8 bases, with 13 bases between. CDR3 sequence: CASSQATYTGTQYF. The CDR3 nucleotides are TGCGCCAGCAGCCAAGCAACCTACACGGGTACGCAGTATTTT.

The chain couples TRBV15 to TRBJ1-2; no definite D call. The V end was cut by 1 base, the J end by 2 bases, with 8 bases between. This CDR3 is built from 14 residues. The germline V gene has CDR1 LNHNV and CDR2 YYDKDF (reference sequence). The CDR3 here is CATSRAGFNYGYTF. CDR3 in DNA: TGTGCCACCAGCAGAGCCGGGTTCAACTATGGCTACACCTTC.

The chain joins TRBV7-9 to TRBJ2-3; no clear D. Trimming took 5 bases from V and 2 from J, leaving 11 bases between them. The CDR3 contains 14 residues. Germline assignment: CDR1 SEHNR and CDR2 FQNEAQ (reference sequence). This chain's CDR3 is CASSPNANTDTQYF. In DNA, the CDR3 is TGTGCCAGCAGCCCGAACGCTAACACAGATACGCAGTATTTT.

The V and J genes are TRBV7-8 and TRBJ2-7, with 7 positions matching TRBD1. Trimming removed 2 bases from V and 3 bases from J; junction bases left unmatched: 10. Germline V CDR1 and CDR2: SGHVS, FQNEAQ. CDR3 length: 16 amino acids. CDR3 residues: CASSLWRQGMVYEQYF. The CDR3 DNA follows: TGTGCCAGCAGCTTATGGCGACAGGGAATGGTCTACGAGCAGTACTTC.

CDR3: CASSLEGARLNEQFF. The CDR3 DNA sequence: TGTGCCAGCAGCTTGGAGGGGGCAAGACTCAATGAGCAGTTCTTC. V usage is TRBV7-9 and J usage is TRBJ2-1, with D possibly TRBD1 on 7 matching bases. The CDR3 is made up of 15 amino acids. Trimming left V 3 bases short and J 6 bases short, with 15 bases between. From germline, CDR1 is SEHNR and CDR2 FQNEAQ (reference sequence).

The rearrangement links TRBV28 to TRBJ1-5; 7 nucleotides align to TRBD1. The V gene's germline CDR1 is MDHEN and CDR2 SYDVKM. J was trimmed by 5 bases and V by 6 bases; bases with no gene match: 10. This CDR3 region has 15 residues. The CDR3 sequence: CASSTTGQADQPQHF. The DNA of the CDR3 is TGTGCCAGCAGCACTACCGGACAGGCGGATCAGCCCCAGCATTTT.

V gene TRBV5-1 combines with J gene TRBJ2-1; TRBD2 matches 14 bases. CDR3 length equals 16 residues. Looked up from germline, CDR1 is SGHRS and CDR2 is YFSETQ. The V gene end was trimmed by 2 bases and the J gene end by 8 bases; junction bases not matched to a gene: 6. CDR3 sequence: CASSLLGLAGVDEQFF. Here the CDR3 DNA reads TGCGCCAGCAGCTTACTGGGACTAGCGGGAGTCGATGAGCAGTTCTTC. Full variable domain (rest looked up from reference TRBV5-1 and TRBJ2-1): KAGVTQTPRYLIKTRGQQVTLSCSPISGHRSVSWYQQTPGQGLQFLFEYFSETQRNKGNFPGRFSGRQFSNSRSEMNVSTLELGDSALYLCASSLLGLAGVDEQFFGPGTRLTVL.

The CDR3 bases are TGTGCCAGCAGCCAATTCGGGACAGGGGGGTTGGACACTGAAGCTTTCTTT. It is translated as CASSQFGTGGLDTEAFF. The chain uses TRBV7-9 and TRBJ1-1; 11 bases align to TRBD1. CDR1 SEHNR and CDR2 FQNEAQ come from the germline V gene (reference sequence). The ends lost 5 bases at V and 3 bases at J; junction bases unmatched: 11. The CDR3 is made up of 17 amino acids.

As concerns this clone: Other DNA sequences from this sample encode an identical CDR3 as well. The chain couples TRBV5-4 to TRBJ1-1; a weak D match, TRBD1 (6 bases). Between the trimmed V and J ends, which lost 0 bases and 6 bases, there was a span of 15 bases. CDR3 size: 15 residues. Germline lookup yields CDR1 SGHNT and CDR2 YYREEE (reference sequence). The DNA of the CDR3 is TGTGCCAGCAGCTTGGATACACAGGGAGTCCCTGAAGCTTTCTTT. Translated: CASSLDTQGVPEAFF.

The chain recombines TRBV18 with TRBJ2-5, with D perhaps TRBD1 (6 bases). The V gene lost 3 bases and the J gene lost 2 bases, with 7 bases spanning the gap. The germline V gene encodes CDR1 KGHSH and CDR2 LQKENI. The CDR3 sequence is 13 residues long. Written as DNA, the CDR3 is TGTGCCAGCTCACCGACAGGTCAAGAGACCCAGTACTTC. Translated: CASSPTGQETQYF.

This chain joins TRBV28 and TRBJ2-7, with 15 nucleotides matching TRBD2. V lost 4 bases to trimming and J lost 5 bases; unmatched junction nucleotides: 12. The germline CDR1 and CDR2 sequences are MDHEN and SYDVKM. This CDR3 has 18 amino acids. The CDR3 region has the DNA TGTGCCAGCAGTTCCCCAGGACTAGCGGGAGGGCCCCAGCACGAGCAGTACTTC. Protein product: CASSSPGLAGGPQHEQYF. Supplemented by reference TRBV28 and TRBJ2-7, the full variable domain reads DVKVTQSSRYLVKRTGEKVFLECVQDMDHENMFWYRQDPGLGLRLIYFSYDVKMKEKGDIPEGYSVSREKKERFSLILESASTNQTSMYLCASSSPGLAGGPQHEQYFGPGTRLTVT.

The chain is built from TRBV7-9 and TRBJ1-1; maybe TRBD1 (6 bases). CDR1 and CDR2 (germline): SEHNR, FQNEAQ (reference sequence). With 3 bases removed from V and 7 bases from J, the gap between germline ends came to 12 bases. The CDR3 is 13 amino acids. The DNA for the CDR3 is TGTGCCAGCAGCTTGCAGGGGAGTAGTGAAGCTTTCTTT. Its protein product is CASSLQGSSEAFF.

The chain joins TRBV30 to TRBJ2-4; 10 positions match TRBD1. The CDR3 has 17 amino acids. Germline V gene data show CDR1 as GTSNPN and CDR2 as SVGIG (reference sequence). V gave up 2 bases and J gave up 2 bases; unmatched junction bases: 9. The CDR3 spells CAWSSPRQGASKNIQYF. In DNA form, the CDR3 reads TGTGCCTGGAGTTCCCCCCGACAGGGGGCGTCCAAAAACATTCAGTACTTC.

The V and J genes are TRBV7-9 and TRBJ2-3; D gene ambiguous. Trimming removed 3 bases at V and 0 bases at J, with 19 bases between. In germline, CDR1 is SEHNR, CDR2 FQNEAQ (reference sequence). The CDR3 contains 18 residues. The CDR3 here is CASSFPHAADFSTDTQYF. DNA of the CDR3: TGTGCCAGCAGCTTTCCCCACGCGGCAGACTTTAGCACAGATACGCAGTATTTT.

The chain is built from TRBV15 and TRBJ2-7; possibly TRBD2 for D (6 bases). V was pared by 0 bases and J by 5 bases, with 17 bases between. From germline, CDR1 is LNHNV and CDR2 YYDKDF (reference sequence). The CDR3 is 16 residues long. The CDR3 DNA is TGTGCCACCAGCAGAGATCTCGAATCAGGGAGGCACGAGCAGTACTTC. Translated: CATSRDLESGRHEQYF.

This chain uses TRBV5-5 with TRBJ2-3, with TRBD2 matching over 8 bases. The CDR3 spans 16 residues. The germline gives CDR1 SGHKS, CDR2 YYEKEE (reference sequence). The V segment lost 5 bases and the J segment 1 base; nucleotides outside the gene matches: 9. For the CDR3, the DNA is TGTGCCAGCAGTTTTGCGGGAGGCCGGGGCACAGATACGCAGTATTTT. It encodes CASSFAGGRGTDTQYF.

The rearrangement joins TRBV2 to TRBJ1-3; TRBD1 is a possible D gene (5 bases). This CDR3 region has 15 residues. Trimming removed 4 bases from V and 2 bases from J, with 12 bases in between. The V gene's germline CDR1 is SNHLY and CDR2 FYNNEI. The DNA of the CDR3 is TGTGCCAGCAGTGCCGGCGGAGGGGCTGGAAACACCATATATTTT. This sequence encodes CASSAGGGAGNTIYF.

This sequence joins TRBV15 and TRBJ1-4, with TRBD1 identical over 8 bases. There are 12 residues in the CDR3. J gave up 10 bases and V 4 bases, and 2 bases lay outside the gene matches. The germline gives CDR1 LNHNV, CDR2 YYDKDF (reference sequence). The CDR3, as DNA: TGTGCCACCAGCACTACAGGGGGAAAACTGTTTTTT. Amino acid sequence: CATSTTGGKLFF.

This chain uses TRBV28 with TRBJ1-2; 7 positions agree with TRBD1. V was pared by 7 bases and J by 6 bases, with 8 bases of the junction left unmatched. CDR1 and CDR2 from the germline V gene are MDHEN and SYDVKM. This CDR3 spans 13 amino acids. The CDR3 protein is CASTRDRVDGYTF. The CDR3 DNA follows: TGTGCCAGCACCAGAGACAGGGTGGATGGCTACACCTTC.

The V and J genes are TRBV30 and TRBJ2-3; D not certain. With 0 bases removed from V and 5 bases from J, the gap between germline ends came to 21 bases. There are 17 residues in the CDR3. CDR1 and CDR2 (germline): GTSNPN, SVGIG (reference sequence). The CDR3: CAWSVRSPRFVEDTQYF. The DNA of the CDR3 is TGTGCCTGGAGTGTACGCAGCCCTAGGTTCGTAGAAGATACGCAGTATTTT.